This T cell receptor (beta chain) is drawn from a study of blood T cell repertoires in COVID-19 (TCRdb year 2020). With respect to the entire study: Samples from collaborators originated in the United States, Italy and Spain and spanned both the acute and convalescent phases of COVID-19. The material from the prospective study consisted of cDNA or gDNA derived from T cells, B-cell-depleted T cells, or PBMCs. Deeply sampled blood TCRbeta repertoires from subjects exposed to, actively infected with, or recovered from COVID-19 were included in the dataset. The repertoires were made available in a free public database intended to serve as a resource for research on the immune response to SARS-CoV-2. The samples were drawn from the first 160 participants of the ongoing ImmuneRACE study and from 950 to 1,500 subjects provided by 6 global collaborators. A de-identified subject ID, COVID-19 status, age in years and sex were almost always included in the sample metadata. Where available, HLA class I and class II types were taken from metadata supplied by the sample provider and were not determined by assay-based typing.

TCRbeta CDR3 regions were amplified from genomic DNA using the immunoSEQ Assay, a bias-controlled multiplex PCR. Per the authors' processing: Within the assay, amplification of reference gene primers was used to estimate how many nucleated cells each sample contained. To quantify the absolute abundance of each unique TCRbeta CDR3 rearrangement, sequence reads were collapsed and filtered. Productive Simpson clonality was computed per sample as the square root of Simpson's diversity index over productive rearrangements. TCRdb provides this immuneACCESS table in a form limited to in-frame rearrangements. Some clones are lacking; in checked studies, under half of them reflect an unresolved V gene, and why the rest are absent is not known. V, J and clone size were drawn from that table, and D and trimming were deduced from the DNA. The sample records approximately 82,000 clones, 83% of which are singletons. Of the sample, about 17% falls within the top ten clones.

As for this clone: What this receptor recognizes is not known. It has no much larger one-base neighbor in the sample; base qualities were not kept.

Collaborating institutions collected whole blood in K2EDTA tubes following their own protocols. For TCRbeta analysis, collaborators shipped samples in one of three forms: frozen whole blood, isolated PBMCs, or DNA extracted from either of those sample types. Study-wide findings and limitations: The amount of clinical and demographic metadata varied by source and participant and was provided uncurated.

This receptor was identified in a woman aged 60 to 75 with acute or convalescent COVID-19. The sequenced material came from peripheral blood.

The DNA sequence reads TGTGCCATCATTAGCAAGAACACCGGGGAGCTGTTTTTT. This sequence encodes CAIISKNTGELFF. The sequence joins TRBV6-5 to TRBJ2-2; confidence is insufficient to name the D gene. V and J lose 10 bases and 1 base, and a span of 10 bases separates them. Including cysteine and phenylalanine, the CDR3 has 13 amino acids. CDR3 DNA only is kept here, 39 bases in frame from base 1. Taken from the germline V gene, the CDR1 and CDR2 loops are MNHEY and SVGAGI.